The entry that follows covers one T cell receptor beta chain sequence. The sample originates from a study of blood T cell repertoires in COVID-19. Study context: Samples taken during acute and convalescent COVID-19 were collected in the United States, Italy and Spain. PBMCs, B-cell-depleted T cells, or T cells provided the cDNA or gDNA that made up the material.

Methods used by the authors: Reference gene primer amplification in the assay estimated nucleated cell counts. Data came from immunoSEQ multiplex PCR; TCRdb stores just in-frame clones and leaves some out. That table furnishes V, J and clone size, whereas the DNA furnished D and trimming. In the table there are 310,000 or so clones, around 86% of which are singletons. The J segment lost 5 bases and the V segment lost 4 bases, leaving 11 bases of the junction unmatched. Germline lookup yields CDR1 LGHDT and CDR2 YNNKEL (reference sequence). CDR3 length: 18 residues. The source of this sequence is a man between 65 and 79 years old with acute or convalescent COVID-19. The chain links TRBV3-1 (or the pseudogene TRBV3-2) to TRBJ2-5; 15 bases line up with TRBD2. Sample: peripheral blood. The CDR3 region is CASSPAPGLAGGPETQYF. The CDR3 DNA follows: TGTGCCAGCAGCCCCGCACCGGGACTAGCGGGGGGACCCGAGACCCAGTACTTC.